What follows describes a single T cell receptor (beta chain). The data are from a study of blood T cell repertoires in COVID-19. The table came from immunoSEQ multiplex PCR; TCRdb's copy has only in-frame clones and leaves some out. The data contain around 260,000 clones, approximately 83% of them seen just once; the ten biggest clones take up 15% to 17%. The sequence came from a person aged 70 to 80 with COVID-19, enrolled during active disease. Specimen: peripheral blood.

Here the CDR3 reads CASRDRDRARYGYTF. The CDR3, as DNA: TGTGCCAGCCGAGACAGGGACAGGGCCCGGTATGGCTACACCTTC. The chain recombines TRBV2 with TRBJ1-2; 9 positions agree with TRBD1. From germline, CDR1 is SNHLY and CDR2 FYNNEI. This CDR3 has 15 amino acids. Trimming removed 8 bases from V and 5 bases from J; junction bases left unmatched: 12.